This T cell receptor (beta chain) originates from a study of regulatory T cells in long-lasting Graves disease. Building of the TCR beta libraries involved iRepertoire HTBI primers and Arm-PCR of CDR3 regions. TCRdb re-analysed the multiplex PCR reads in MiXCR, keeping a single row per CDR3 protein. The sample has 350,000 to 550,000 distinct CDR3 sequences; 16% are singletons. Time point reported: newly diagnosed GD, antithyroid drugs for less than 3 months. The authors made the TCR library using RNA they extracted from PBMCs. CDR3 length: 13 residues. V lost 1 base and J 8 bases, leaving 12 bases between the germline ends. CDR1 and CDR2 (germline): GTSNPN, SVGIG (reference sequence). There are many counts of this clonotype. The same data also went into a second study, on T cells in Graves' hyperthyroidism and ophthalmopathy. That work adds: On the basis of clinical symptoms, serum thyroxine and TRAb, thyroid ultrasound and orbital computed tomography, diagnoses were made. HTBI primers were used for first-round RT-PCR of the TCR CDR3. Ophthalmopathy was predicted by the model a median of 6.5 months ahead of onset.

This TCR was sampled from a woman younger than 35 with Graves disease. Sequencing was performed on peripheral blood mononuclear cells (PBMCs), taken at new diagnosis, from a patient treated with antithyroid drugs. This sequence joins TRBV30 and TRBJ2-1; D possibly corresponds to TRBD2 (6 bases). The CDR3 nucleotides are TGTGCCTGGAGTGCCGGGAGTCCCTATGAGCAGTTCTTC. Amino acid sequence: CAWSAGSPYEQFF.